The sequence of this T cell receptor (beta chain) was determined in a study of T cell clonality in common variable immunodeficiency. V dropped 1 base and J dropped 0 bases, with 19 bases sitting between them. Germline CDR1 and CDR2: SQVTM and ANQGSEA. This CDR3 region has 17 residues. This clone was recorded at least ten times. The read terminates 3 residues ahead of where the CDR3 ends, so the germline J gene completes it. Profiling relied on immunoSEQ multiplex PCR, and the TCRdb table lists in-frame clones only, not all of them. The sample presents more than 35,000 clones, none singletons. Donors gave roughly 5 to 8 ml heparinized peripheral whole blood.

This TCR was recovered from a person aged 18 to 75 in good health. The chain carries TRBV29-1 and TRBJ2-7; weak D call: TRBD2 (5 bases). The sequenced material came from peripheral blood mononuclear cells. The CDR3 is CSVEVRPPRAVSYEQYF. The CDR3 DNA, read in part, is TGCAGCGTTGAAGTAAGGCCGCCGCGGGCTGTCTCCTACGAG.